Here is one T cell receptor (beta chain) with its context. This CDR3 contains 15 residues. V trimming: 4 bases; J trimming: 3 bases; junction bases outside the gene matches: 4. Germline V gene data show CDR1 as LGHNA and CDR2 as YNFKEQ. This specimen belongs to a study of blood T cell repertoires in COVID-19. Study summary: The United States, Italy and Spain supplied acute and convalescent COVID-19 samples. T cells, B-cell-depleted T cells, or PBMCs supplied cDNA or gDNA.

Per the authors' pipeline: Amplification of reference gene primers provided the estimated nucleated cell counts. Libraries were prepared by immunoSEQ multiplex PCR; TCRdb keeps only in-frame clonotypes and omits some of them. V, J and clone size are taken as reported in that table, and D and trimming were inferred from the DNA itself. The data show around 30,000 clones, roughly nine tenths seen once. The sequencing input was peripheral blood. The source of this sequence is a man aged 60 to 69 with acute or convalescent COVID-19. V usage is TRBV4-2 and J usage is TRBJ2-7; TRBD2 matches 12 bases. The CDR3 here is CASSPLAGGDYEQYF. In nucleotides, the CDR3 is TGTGCCAGCAGCCCGCTAGCGGGAGGGGACTACGAGCAGTACTTC.